This T cell receptor (beta chain) was sequenced during a study of cytomegalovirus exposure and HLA in healthy donors. Overall study: Earlier, 90 million to 140 million unique TCR beta sequences were recovered from around 180 million T cells by an analysis.

Study-level points and caveats: Analysis was carried out at a later point, and it linked a missense DCLRE1C variant to TCR beta V- and J-gene trimming.

As concerns this clone: Its antigen is unknown.

It was with 60 Vbeta and 13 Jbeta primers that the PCR ran. The table came from immunoSEQ multiplex PCR; TCRdb's copy has only in-frame clones and leaves some out. The sample includes about 140,000 clones, less than 80% of them seen just once. Trimming left V 1 base short and J 1 base short, with 12 bases between. Germline V gives CDR1 LNHNV, CDR2 YYDKDF (reference sequence). The CDR3 consists of 16 residues. The V and J genes are TRBV15 and TRBJ2-3, with D possibly being TRBD2 (5 bases). The TCR originated in a woman aged 50 to 60 in good health and CMV-seropositive. What was sequenced was PBMCs. CDR3 region: CATSRVFGLGTDTQYF. The CDR3 region has the DNA TGTGCCACCAGCAGAGTCTTCGGACTCGGCACAGATACGCAGTATTTT.